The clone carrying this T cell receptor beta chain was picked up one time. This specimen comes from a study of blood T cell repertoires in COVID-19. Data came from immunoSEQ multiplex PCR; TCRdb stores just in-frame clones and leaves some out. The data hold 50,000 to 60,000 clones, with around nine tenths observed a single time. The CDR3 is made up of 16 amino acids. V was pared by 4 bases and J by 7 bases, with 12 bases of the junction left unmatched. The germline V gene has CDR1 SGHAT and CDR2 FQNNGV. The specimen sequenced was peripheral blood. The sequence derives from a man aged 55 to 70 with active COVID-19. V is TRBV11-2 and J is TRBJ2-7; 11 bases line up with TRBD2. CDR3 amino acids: CASSYLAGGPSWEQYF. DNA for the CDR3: TGTGCCAGCAGCTATCTAGCGGGAGGTCCCTCGTGGGAGCAGTACTTC.